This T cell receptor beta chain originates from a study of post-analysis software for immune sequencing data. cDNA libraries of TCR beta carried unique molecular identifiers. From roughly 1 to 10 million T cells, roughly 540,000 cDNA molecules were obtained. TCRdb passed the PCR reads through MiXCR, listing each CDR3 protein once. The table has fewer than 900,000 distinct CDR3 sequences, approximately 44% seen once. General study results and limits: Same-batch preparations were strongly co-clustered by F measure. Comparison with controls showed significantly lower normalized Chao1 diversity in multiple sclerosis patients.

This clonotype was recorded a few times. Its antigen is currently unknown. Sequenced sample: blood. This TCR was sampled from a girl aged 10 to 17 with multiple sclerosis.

The CDR3 coding sequence is TGTGCCAGCAGCGTGGGAGGGGCTGGAGGCTACACCTTC. It translates to CASSVGGAGGYTF. This chain connects TRBV9 to TRBJ1-2; TRBD1 might be the D (5 bases). Germline V CDR1 and CDR2: SGDLS, YYNGEE. CDR3 length: 13 residues. V was clipped by 2 bases and J by 8 bases, with 13 bases between them. The full variable domain, its missing parts supplied by reference TRBV9 and TRBJ1-2, is DSGVTQTPKHLITATGQRVTLRCSPRSGDLSVYWYQQSLDQGLQFLIQYYNGEERAKGNILERFSAQQFPDLHSELNLSSLELGDSALYFCASSVGGAGGYTFGSGTRLTVV.